In its sample, the clone carrying this TCR beta chain was seen many times. Its target is unknown. V lost 1 base and J 1 base, leaving 10 bases between the germline ends. CDR3 length equals 15 residues. Per the germline V gene, CDR1 is SGHDN and CDR2 is FVKESK. This specimen comes from a study of T-cell memory formation after mild COVID-19. Points from the study as a whole: Certain responding clones were present in pre-infection memory, suggesting participation of cross-reactive memory.

Using its own MiXCR run on the 5' RACE reads, TCRdb lists one record per CDR3 protein. Among 350,000 to 500,000 distinct CDR3 sequences listed, roughly a quarter were seen once. This TCR was sampled from an adult woman who had mild COVID-19 (a few samples of this study predate the infection). Cell type and time point are not known. The sequenced sample consisted of PBMCs or a T cell subset sorted from them (not recorded which). The rearrangement uses TRBV14 and TRBJ1-1; D is ambiguous. CDR3 nucleotides: TGTGCCAGCAGCCAAGCCGGGCGGCCGAACACTGAAGCTTTCTTT. Its protein is CASSQAGRPNTEAFF.